Each of the 32 T cell receptor beta chains below was sequenced from the same sample in a study of T cell responses to AZD1222 COVID-19 vaccine. Using immunoSEQ multiplex PCR, the repertoire was profiled, and TCRdb retains in-frame clones only, with some absent. The profile shows about 120,000 clones, around 83% of them singletons. Source: peripheral blood, taken 28 days after the second AZD1222 dose. Receptors originate from an adult who received the AZD1222 COVID-19 vaccine.

This sequence joins TRBV28 and TRBJ2-7; unclear D gene. The CDR3 has 14 residues. V lost 3 bases, J lost 2 bases, and 11 bases lay in between. Germline values: CDR1 MDHEN, CDR2 SYDVKM. CDR3 sequence: CASSLQRGTYEQYF. The CDR3 coding sequence is TGTGCCAGCAGTTTGCAGAGAGGCACCTACGAGCAGTACTTC.

The chain combines TRBV14 with TRBJ2-1; 11 nucleotides align to TRBD2. CDR3 length: 18 residues. Germline assignment: CDR1 SGHDN and CDR2 FVKESK. V lost 0 bases to trimming and J lost 3 bases; unmatched junction nucleotides: 7. CDR3 protein: CASSQEVLAGALYNEQFF. DNA of the CDR3: TGTGCCAGCAGCCAAGAAGTACTAGCGGGGGCCCTCTACAATGAGCAGTTCTTC.

The rearrangement joins TRBV5-1 to TRBJ2-2; TRBD2 is a possible D gene (6 bases). The ends were cut back, 5 bases at V and 3 bases at J, with 11 bases in the middle. Germline assignment: CDR1 SGHRS and CDR2 YFSETQ. The CDR3 is 14 residues long. Here the CDR3 DNA reads TGCGCCAGCAGAGTGCGGGGTGACACCGGGGAGCTGTTTTTT. Residues: CASRVRGDTGELFF.

This clone appeared a few times. This sequence joins TRBV29-1 and TRBJ1-2, with 11 nucleotides matching TRBD1. CDR1 is SQVTM, CDR2 ANQGSEA, per germline. Trimming at V came to 7 bases and at J to 6 bases, leaving 7 bases not matched to a gene. The CDR3 loop spans 13 amino acids. The CDR3 here is CSGIGQGADGYTF. CDR3 coding DNA: TGCAGCGGGATAGGACAGGGGGCTGATGGCTACACCTTC.

The chain combines TRBV27 with TRBJ2-2; no clear D gene. Germline assignment: CDR1 MNHEY and CDR2 SMNVEV (reference sequence). V lost 2 bases to trimming and J lost 6 bases, with 19 bases between them. The CDR3 has 17 residues. CDR3 in amino acids: CASSLLLGPIRSGELFF. The CDR3 nucleotides are TGTGCCAGCAGTTTACTTCTTGGACCAATTCGGTCCGGGGAGCTGTTTTTT.

This chain uses TRBV27 with TRBJ1-4; 7 bases match TRBD1. This CDR3 is 13 amino acids long. Germline CDR1 and CDR2: MNHEY and SMNVEV (reference sequence). After removal of 1 base from V and 8 bases from J, the junction contained 1 base not matched to a gene. Here the CDR3 reads CASSLFRGEKLFF. In nucleotides, the CDR3 is TGTGCCAGCAGTTTATTCAGGGGGGAAAAACTGTTTTTT.

The chain carries TRBV19 and TRBJ1-5, with D hard to call. The germline V gene encodes CDR1 LNHDA and CDR2 SQIVND (reference sequence). The V end lost 3 bases, the J end lost 0 bases, and 18 bases lay between the germline ends. The CDR3 is 18 amino acids. The CDR3 DNA reads TGTGCCAGTAGTATTTTTAGCGTCTCGGATTTTAGCAATCAGCCCCAGCATTTT. It translates to CASSIFSVSDFSNQPQHF.

The V call is TRBV7-8, the J call TRBJ2-2, with unresolved D. With 0 bases removed from V and 6 bases from J, the gap between germline ends came to 8 bases. CDR3 size: 14 residues. Germline V lookup: CDR1 SGHVS, CDR2 FQNEAQ. The CDR3 sequence is CASSLASVPGELFF. The CDR3 nucleotides read TGTGCCAGCAGCTTAGCCTCAGTCCCCGGGGAGCTGTTTTTT. Combining the CDR3 with reference TRBV7-8 and TRBJ2-2 gives the whole variable domain GAGVSQSPRYKVAKRGQDVALRCDPISGHVSLFWYQQALGQGPEFLTYFQNEAQLDKSGLPSDRFFAERPEGSVSTLKIQRTQQEDSAVYLCASSLASVPGELFFGEGSRLTVL.

The gene calls are TRBV5-8 and TRBJ2-7, with D uncertain. This CDR3 has 13 amino acids. Germline CDR1 and CDR2: SGHTS and YDEGEE. The V end was cut by 5 bases, the J end by 0 bases, with 9 bases between. CDR3 loop: CASRGSISYEQYF. DNA of the CDR3: TGTGCCAGCAGGGGGTCAATCTCCTACGAGCAGTACTTC.

The V and J genes are TRBV6-1 and TRBJ2-2; 10 bases fit TRBD1. Germline V gene sequence: CDR1 MNHNS, CDR2 SASEGT. J lost 3 bases, V lost 1 base, and 2 bases had no gene match. The CDR3 runs to 16 residues. The CDR3, as DNA: TGTGCCAGCAGTGAAGAGACAGGGGGCGACACCGGGGAGCTGTTTTTT. Its protein is CASSEETGGDTGELFF.

The V and J genes are TRBV2 and TRBJ2-1, with D unresolved. The germline gives CDR1 SNHLY, CDR2 FYNNEI. The CDR3 runs 11 residues. Trimming took off 7 bases at V and 3 bases at J, with 4 bases between the two ends. The CDR3 DNA reads as TGTGCCAGCACCAACTACAATGAGCAGTTCTTC. Translating gives CASTNYNEQFF.

In this sample, this clone turned up a few times. The V gene is TRBV9, the J gene TRBJ1-1; 11 nucleotides align to TRBD1. The trim removed 0 bases at V and 3 bases at J, leaving 7 bases unmatched. Per germline, CDR1 SGDLS and CDR2 YYNGEE. The length of the CDR3 is 17 residues. The CDR3: CASSVDWTGGADTEAFF. For the CDR3, the DNA is TGTGCCAGCAGCGTAGACTGGACAGGGGGCGCCGACACTGAAGCTTTCTTT. The whole variable domain, remainder taken from reference TRBV9 and TRBJ1-1, is DSGVTQTPKHLITATGQRVTLRCSPRSGDLSVYWYQQSLDQGLQFLIQYYNGEERAKGNILERFSAQQFPDLHSELNLSSLELGDSALYFCASSVDWTGGADTEAFFGQGTRLTVV.

The chain links TRBV2 to TRBJ1-3, with a tentative D call TRBD1 (5 bases). CDR1 and CDR2 from the germline V gene are SNHLY and FYNNEI. This CDR3 region has 12 residues. V dropped 10 bases and J dropped 4 bases, with 11 bases sitting between them. CDR3 nucleotides: TGTGCCACAGGGACGGCCGGAAACACCATATATTTT. Encoded protein: CATGTAGNTIYF.

The chain uses TRBV5-4 and TRBJ1-2; 8 bases match TRBD1. The CDR3 spans 15 residues. V trimming: 1 base; J trimming: 4 bases; junction bases outside the gene matches: 6. The germline gives CDR1 SGHNT, CDR2 YYREEE (reference sequence). CDR3 bases: TGTGCCAGCAGCTTGTTTCAGGGGGCGGGCTATGGCTACACCTTC. Translated: CASSLFQGAGYGYTF.

The chain is built from TRBV2 and TRBJ2-7; D possibly corresponds to TRBD1 (5 bases). From germline, CDR1 is SNHLY and CDR2 FYNNEI. The CDR3 runs 14 residues. V was clipped by 1 base and J by 4 bases, with 11 bases between them. DNA of the CDR3: TGTGCCAGCAGTGAAGGGGCAGGGATTTACGAGCAGTACTTC. This sequence encodes CASSEGAGIYEQYF.

V usage is TRBV5-5 and J usage is TRBJ1-2; 7 bases map to TRBD1. The CDR3 extends over 15 amino acids. The germline CDR1 and CDR2 sequences are SGHKS and YYEKEE (reference sequence). After removal of 5 bases from V and 4 bases from J, the junction contained 11 bases not matched to a gene. CDR3 nucleotides: TGTGCCAGCAGTCCGAGTACAGGGGTCGGCTATGGCTACACCTTC. Translation gives CASSPSTGVGYGYTF.

The chain links TRBV7-9 to TRBJ1-1; 8 nucleotides match TRBD1. The CDR3 covers 15 residues. Germline-derived CDR1 and CDR2 are SEHNR and FQNEAQ (reference sequence). J lost 7 bases, V lost 5 bases, and 12 bases had no gene match. CDR3 sequence reads: CASSLRTGSLGEAFF. The CDR3 nucleotides read TGTGCCAGCAGCCTACGGACAGGGAGTCTGGGTGAAGCTTTCTTT.

This clone was seen a handful of times. In DNA form, the CDR3 reads TGTGCCAGCAGTTCCCGGACTGGGTCCCTCCACTTT. It is translated as CASSSRTGSLHF. V is TRBV2 and J is TRBJ1-6; no definite D call. The germline V and J ends were trimmed by 5 bases and 14 bases, with 13 bases remaining between them. CDR1 and CDR2 (germline): SNHLY, FYNNEI. This CDR3 has 12 residues.

This clone was detected only once. This sequence joins TRBV7-3 and TRBJ2-7; possibly TRBD2 for D (6 bases). This CDR3 has 15 residues. Germline-derived CDR1 and CDR2 are SGHTA and FQGTGA. V lost 5 bases and J 4 bases, leaving 18 bases between the germline ends. The CDR3 DNA sequence: TGTGCCAGCAGCCCCGGGCCGGCGGGGACGTACGAGCAGTACTTC. Its protein is CASSPGPAGTYEQYF.

The CDR3 DNA follows: TGTGCCAGCACTCCGACTAGCTCCCACACAGATACGCAGTATTTT. Translated, it gives CASTPTSSHTDTQYF. The chain couples TRBV6-4 to TRBJ2-3; 7 positions match TRBD2. The germline V gene has CDR1 MRHNA and CDR2 SNTAGT. The CDR3 covers 15 residues. V gave up 7 bases and J gave up 2 bases; unmatched junction bases: 9.

The count of this clone is one. The V and J genes are TRBV4-3 and TRBJ1-4; 8 positions match TRBD1. The germline V gene encodes CDR1 LGHNA and CDR2 YSLEER. The CDR3 covers 14 residues. The V segment lost 4 bases and the J segment 6 bases; nucleotides outside the gene matches: 4. CDR3 amino acids: CASSLETGDEKLFF. The DNA of the CDR3 is TGCGCCAGCAGCCTTGAGACAGGGGATGAAAAACTGTTTTTT.

The chain employs TRBV2 and TRBJ1-2, with 7 bases lining up with TRBD1. Germline lookup yields CDR1 SNHLY and CDR2 FYNNEI. The CDR3 runs to 15 residues. V shed 7 bases and J 3 bases; nucleotides not matched to a gene: 11. The CDR3 protein is CASTRRQGEDYGYTF. The CDR3 region has the DNA TGTGCCAGCACGAGACGACAGGGTGAGGACTATGGCTACACCTTC.

The chain recombines TRBV7-3 with TRBJ1-2, with a possible D match to TRBD1 (5 bases). Per the germline V gene, CDR1 is SGHTA and CDR2 is FQGTGA. The CDR3 has 14 residues. V dropped 0 bases and J dropped 6 bases, with 11 bases sitting between them. Here the CDR3 reads CASSLTSAGHGYTF. The DNA of the CDR3 is TGTGCCAGCAGCTTAACGTCGGCGGGGCATGGCTACACCTTC.

V and J are TRBV7-9 and TRBJ2-3; no definite D call. The CDR3 runs to 14 residues. V was shortened by 2 bases and J by 4 bases, with 10 bases between the two germline ends. Germline V lookup: CDR1 SEHNR, CDR2 FQNEAQ (reference sequence). In nucleotides, the CDR3 is TGTGCCAGCAGCTTAATGAGCGCATCAGATACGCAGTATTTT. Protein: CASSLMSASDTQYF.

In nucleotides, the CDR3 is TGTGCCAGCAGCTCCTCTACCCGGGACTCGAAAAAAGAGACCCAGTACTTC. This sequence encodes CASSSSTRDSKKETQYF. The rearrangement uses TRBV9 and TRBJ2-5; tentatively, D is TRBD2 (6 bases). Looked up from germline, CDR1 is SGDLS and CDR2 is YYNGEE. This CDR3 spans 17 amino acids. V lost 4 bases, J lost 3 bases, and 22 bases lay in between. The variable domain in full, with the rest retrieved from reference TRBV9 and TRBJ2-5, is DSGVTQTPKHLITATGQRVTLRCSPRSGDLSVYWYQQSLDQGLQFLIQYYNGEERAKGNILERFSAQQFPDLHSELNLSSLELGDSALYFCASSSSTRDSKKETQYFGPGTRLLVL.

This sequence joins TRBV9 and TRBJ2-1; D may be TRBD2 (6 bases). CDR1 is SGDLS, CDR2 YYNGEE, per germline. Between the trimmed V and J ends, which lost 4 bases and 3 bases, there was a span of 14 bases. The CDR3 totals 15 residues. The CDR3 sequence: CASSPRVRDYNEQFF. The CDR3 DNA sequence: TGTGCCAGCAGCCCACGAGTGCGGGACTACAATGAGCAGTTCTTC.

The chain carries TRBV7-6 and TRBJ2-2, with a weak D call TRBD2 (6 bases). The CDR3 is 16 amino acids. With 1 base removed from V and 2 bases from J, the gap between germline ends came to 11 bases. Per the germline V gene, CDR1 is SGHVS and CDR2 is FNYEAQ. The CDR3 sequence is CASSLEEGSNTGELFF. The CDR3 DNA reads as TGTGCCAGCAGCTTAGAGGAGGGCTCTAACACCGGGGAGCTGTTTTTT. Filled out from reference TRBV7-6 and TRBJ2-2, the complete variable domain reads GAGVSQSPRYKVTKRGQDVALRCDPISGHVSLYWYRQALGQGPEFLTYFNYEAQQDKSGLPNDRFSAERPEGSISTLTIQRTEQRDSAMYRCASSLEEGSNTGELFFGEGSRLTVL.

This clone was seen just once. The V and J genes are TRBV30 and TRBJ2-7, with 8 positions matching TRBD1. The trim removed 8 bases at V and 3 bases at J, leaving 18 bases unmatched. Germline CDR1 GTSNPN, CDR2 SVGIG (reference sequence). The CDR3 has 16 amino acids. In nucleotides, the CDR3 is TGTGCCACCTTAGGAGGTCAGGGGGCGAATTTCTACGAGCAGTACTTC. Protein: CATLGGQGANFYEQYF.

The V gene is TRBV3-1 (or the pseudogene TRBV3-2), the J gene TRBJ2-2; D is unclear. The germline V and J ends were trimmed by 4 bases and 5 bases, with 8 bases remaining between them. The CDR3 contains 13 residues. Germline CDR1 is LGHDT and CDR2 is YNNKEL (reference sequence). The CDR3, as DNA: TGTGCCAGCAGCCGCCGTTCAACCGGGGAGCTGTTTTTT. Its translation is CASSRRSTGELFF.

This sequence joins TRBV11-3 and TRBJ1-1; D remains unclear. This CDR3 is built from 13 residues. The V gene lost 6 bases and the J gene lost 1 base, with 9 bases spanning the gap. The V gene's germline CDR1 is SGHNT and CDR2 YENEEA. CDR3 sequence (DNA): TGTGCCAGCAGACGTGGGGAGAACACTGAAGCTTTCTTT. This encodes CASRRGENTEAFF.

V usage is TRBV19 and J usage is TRBJ2-1; TRBD1 or TRBD2 may be the D gene (5 bases each). CDR3 length equals 14 residues. Per the germline V gene, CDR1 is LNHDA and CDR2 is SQIVND (reference sequence). Trimming pared 8 bases from V and 8 bases from J, leaving 19 bases between. The CDR3 protein is CASALGVSDDEQFF. CDR3 coding DNA: TGTGCCAGTGCACTAGGGGTCTCGGACGATGAGCAGTTCTTC.

The CDR3 region is CASSPARGQPQHF. The CDR3 DNA reads as TGTGCCAGTAGTCCCGCCCGGGGTCAGCCCCAGCATTTT. This chain uses TRBV19 with TRBJ1-5; D not resolved. In germline, CDR1 is LNHDA, CDR2 SQIVND (reference sequence). The CDR3 has 13 residues. V shed 5 bases and J shed 6 bases, with 11 bases lying between them.